These T cell receptor beta chains were read from a single sample in a study of CD8+ T cells in alopecia areata. Measured with immunoSEQ multiplex PCR; TCRdb has only the in-frame clones, and not every one. The table has approximately 150,000 clones, about 90% seen once. The material was CD8+ T cells sorted from blood, obtained at week 0. The receptors shown here come from a human donor with alopecia areata. Both conserved end residues are part of each CDR3. The D gene is left open where the match is weak. Clone size, where shown, is once, few, many, or a class for clones that have expanded.

TRBJ2-7 once - TRBV30 TGTGCCTGGAGTGGGCAGTTTTACGAGCAGTACTTC CAWSGQFYEQYF
TRBJ2-1 - TRBD1 TRBV19 TGTGCCAGTAGTATCGGGACAGCCAACAATGAGCAGTTCTTC CASSIGTANNEQFF
TRBJ2-2 few - TRBV7-2 TGTGCCAGCAGCCCTCCCCCCTCGGACACTTACATAACCGGGGAGCTGTTTTTT CASSPPPSDTYITGELFF
TRBJ1-2 - - TRBV4-1 TGCGCCAGCAGCCAAGATTACGATACGGTTACTAACTATGGCTACACCTTC CASSQDYDTVTNYGYTF
TRBJ2-3 - - TRBV30 TGTGCCTGGCGACAAGAATTATCCACAGATACGCAGTATTTT CAWRQELSTDTQYF
TRBJ2-7 - - TRBV27 TGTGCCAGCAGTTTAACGGGAAGTCCCTACGAGCAGTACTTC CASSLTGSPYEQYF
TRBJ2-7 - TRBD2 TRBV5-6 TGTGCCAGCAGCCCGCAGGGACTAGCGGGAGGGGAGCAGTACTTC CASSPQGLAGGEQYF
TRBJ2-7 - - TRBV7-3 TGTGCCAGCAGCTTAGAACAGGGTATTTTCTACGAGCAGTACTTC CASSLEQGIFYEQYF
TRBJ2-1 - - TRBV11-2 TGTGCCAGCAGCCTAGAGTCCTACAATGAGCAGTTCTTC CASSLESYNEQFF
TRBJ2-7 - - TRBV27 TGTGCCAGCAGTGCCTCCTACGAGCAGTACTTC CASSASYEQYF
TRBJ1-2 - - TRBV27 TGTGCCAGCAGTTTATCCGGAGGGCCCATACTCTATGGCTACACCTTC CASSLSGGPILYGYTF
TRBJ2-1 - - TRBV29-1 TGCAGCGTTGAATGGGCTAACTACAATGAGCAGTTCTTC CSVEWANYNEQFF
TRBJ2-2 once - TRBV13 TGTGCCAGCCTCAACCGGGATACACCGAACACCGGGGAGCTGTTTTTT CASLNRDTPNTGELFF
TRBJ2-1 - - TRBV6-5 TGTGCCAGCAGTTACTATCACGGGGCTGAGCAGTTCTTC CASSYYHGAEQFF
TRBJ2-1 - - TRBV7-2 TGTGCCAGCAGCTTAGGAGTTGGGCACCTGGACAATGAGCAGTTCTTC CASSLGVGHLDNEQFF
TRBJ1-1 - TRBD1 TRBV10-3 TGTGCCATCAGTGAGACATCCGAACAGGGGGGAGCGTGGAACACTGAAGCTTTCTTT CAISETSEQGGAWNTEAFF
TRBJ2-2 - - TRBV27 TGTGCCAGCAGTTTATCGGGGGGTGCCCCCGGGGAGCTGTTTTTT CASSLSGGAPGELFF
TRBJ2-7 - - TRBV7-2 TGTGCCAGCAGCCCCGAAGCAGGAGGGTACGAGCAGTACTTC CASSPEAGGYEQYF
TRBJ1-2 - - TRBV15 TGTGCCACCAGCAGGGATGTAGGCCTAGGAGTCTACACCTTC CATSRDVGLGVYTF
TRBJ1-1 once - TRBV2 TGTGCCAGCCTTCTCGACAGACAAGCTTTCTTT CASLLDRQAFF
TRBJ2-7 - TRBD1 TRBV30 TGTGCCTGGAGTTGGGGACAGGGGAGCTACGAGCAGTACTTC CAWSWGQGSYEQYF
TRBJ2-3 once - TRBV7-8 TGTGCCAGCAGCTTAGCGGGGGACGAAGATACGCAGTATTTT CASSLAGDEDTQYF
TRBJ2-1 - TRBD2 TRBV13 TGTGCCAGCAGCTTCGGGCGGGAGTTCTATGAGCAGTTCTTC CASSFGREFYEQFF
TRBJ2-6 - - TRBV2 TGTGCCAGCAGTCCCCAGGGGACCAGTCTCCTGACTTTC CASSPQGTSLLTF
TRBJ2-2 - TRBD1 TRBV11-2 TGTGCCAGCAGCTCCAGACAGGGCGAGCCCGGGGAGCTGTTTTTT CASSSRQGEPGELFF
TRBJ2-7 - - TRBV29-1 TGCAGCGTTGCCTGGGGACGCTCCTACGAGCAGTACTTC CSVAWGRSYEQYF
TRBJ2-1 few - TRBV7-9 TGTGCCAGCAGACTAGTCGGGTACAATGAGCAGTTCTTC CASRLVGYNEQFF
TRBJ2-7 few - TRBV4-2 TGTGCCAGCAGCCAAGAACTAGGCAGCAGGGGCGAGCAGTACTTC CASSQELGSRGEQYF
TRBJ1-5 - - TRBV12-5 TGTGCTAGTGGTTCCAACCCTACAGGAGTTAATCAGCCCCAGCATTTT CASGSNPTGVNQPQHF
TRBJ2-1 once - TRBV13 TGTGCCAGCAGCTCTCGTGAGGGCGGCAGCTCCTACAATGAGCAGTTCTTC CASSSREGGSSYNEQFF
TRBJ2-1 - TRBD1 TRBV29-1 TGCAGCGCGGGACAGGGGGCAAACAATGAGCAGTTCTTC CSAGQGANNEQFF
TRBJ2-1 - TRBD1 TRBV7-9 TGTGCCAGCAGCCCACTAGGACAGGGGAACTACAATGAGCAGTTCTTC CASSPLGQGNYNEQFF
TRBJ2-1 few - TRBV29-1 TGCAGCGCGGAGGGGTTGAATGAGCAGTTCTTC CSAEGLNEQFF
TRBJ1-4 - - TRBV5-1 TGCGCCAGCAGCTATTATGAGGACCCTATTAATGAAAAACTGTTTTTT CASSYYEDPINEKLFF
TRBJ1-1 - TRBD1 TRBV9 TGTGCCAGCAGCGTGGGGACAGGGTGGACTGAAGCTTTCTTT CASSVGTGWTEAFF
TRBJ2-2 - TRBD2 TRBV29-1 TGCAGCGTTGTTGGACTAGCTGAAACCACCGGGGAGCTGTTTTTT CSVVGLAETTGELFF
TRBJ2-2 - - TRBV7-9 TGTGCCAGCAGCTTAGTGGGGGAAAACACCGGGGAGCTGTTTTTT CASSLVGENTGELFF
TRBJ2-2 - - TRBV7-9 TGTGCCAGCAGCTTACTGGCCGGAGGGAGCACCGGGGAGCTGTTTTTT CASSLLAGGSTGELFF
TRBJ1-1 - - TRBV4-1 TGCGCCAGCAGGACGGGGAACACTGAAGCTTTCTTT CASRTGNTEAFF
TRBJ2-7 - - TRBV19 TGTGCCAGTAGTTCTAACCTCGGACAGATTTACGAGCAGTACTTC CASSSNLGQIYEQYF
TRBJ2-7 - - TRBV7-7 TGTGCCAGCAGCGCATCATGGGGATACGAGCAGTACTTC CASSASWGYEQYF
TRBJ2-1 - - TRBV7-9 TGTGCCAGCAGCTCCACGCTCGGTGGTGAGCAGTTCTTC CASSSTLGGEQFF
TRBJ2-5 - - TRBV6-6 TGTGCCAGCAGCGAATACCGAGGGGGGCAGGGCCAGTACTTC CASSEYRGGQGQYF
TRBJ2-3 - TRBD1 TRBV9 TGTGCCAGCAGCGTAGCTAGGACAGGGCTTGAGGATACGCAGTATTTT CASSVARTGLEDTQYF
TRBJ2-2 - - TRBV27 TGTGCCAGCAGTTTAGCACCGGGTATCAGGGAGCTGTTTTTT CASSLAPGIRELFF
TRBJ2-4 - - TRBV11-2 TGTGCCAGCAGCCTCCAGGGACCCAAAAACATTCAGTACTTC CASSLQGPKNIQYF
TRBJ2-6 - - TRBV6-1 TGTGCCAGCAATGATGACATTCTCTTGGCCAACGTCCTGACTTTC CASNDDILLANVLTF
TRBJ1-2 - - TRBV2 TGTGCCAGCAGTGAGTGGGACTATGGCTACACCTTC CASSEWDYGYTF
TRBJ2-2 - - TRBV30 TGTGCCTGCATAAAGTCCGGGGAGCTGTTTTTT CACIKSGELFF
TRBJ2-7 - TRBD2 TRBV9 TGTGCCAGCAGCGTAGGGGCTAGCGGGAGCCTCTCCTACGAGCAGTACTTC CASSVGASGSLSYEQYF
TRBJ1-6 - - TRBV5-4 TGTGCTAGCAGCTTGCACTCGGGTTTCGATTCACCCCTCCACTTT CASSLHSGFDSPLHF
TRBJ1-2 - - TRBV5-1 TGCGCCAGCAGCTTGACAGAAGCCGGGACGTACTATGGCTACACCTTC CASSLTEAGTYYGYTF
TRBJ2-7 - - TRBV9 TGTGCCAGCAGCGTAGCTGTCCAGGGATCTTACGAGCAGTACTTC CASSVAVQGSYEQYF